This entry lists 22 T cell receptor beta chains sequenced from one sample in a study of blood T cell repertoires in COVID-19. TCRdb's copy holds only in-frame clones and misses some; the assay was immunoSEQ multiplex PCR. The sample holds hundreds of thousands of clones, approximately 89% seen once. The sequencing input was peripheral blood. The receptors stem from a woman in her twenties or thirties with COVID-19, enrolled during active disease.

The chain couples TRBV11-1 to TRBJ2-2; tentatively, D is TRBD1 (5 bases). This CDR3 is 14 amino acids long. Trimming shortened V by 2 bases and J by 3 bases, and 7 bases separated the two germline ends. Per germline, CDR1 SGHAT and CDR2 FQDESV (reference sequence). The CDR3 region has the DNA TGTGCCAGCAGCTTATTCAGGGACACCGGGGAGCTGTTTTTT. It specifies CASSLFRDTGELFF.

The CDR3 DNA is TGTGCCAGCTCACGAGGGGGGGGCGCGAACTATGGCTACACCTTC. This sequence encodes CASSRGGGANYGYTF. The genes are TRBV18 and TRBJ1-2; tentatively, D is TRBD1 (6 bases). The CDR3 totals 15 residues. Germline lookup yields CDR1 KGHSH and CDR2 LQKENI. V lost 4 bases and J lost 2, with 14 bases in between.

The chain joins TRBV2 to TRBJ2-7, with D tentatively TRBD2 (6 bases). Trimming stripped 3 bases from V and 2 bases from J, with 14 bases between. The CDR3 is 15 residues long. Germline loops: CDR1 SNHLY, CDR2 FYNNEI. The CDR3 DNA follows: TGTGCCAGCAGTGATTTCGGCGGGGAGACCTACGAGCAGTACTTC. It specifies CASSDFGGETYEQYF.

This clone was found once. The gene calls are TRBV10-3 and TRBJ2-7, with 7 bases matching TRBD1. Per the germline V gene, CDR1 is ENHRY and CDR2 is SYGVKD. This CDR3 is 14 amino acids long. After removal of 6 bases from V and 0 bases from J, the junction contained 5 bases not matched to a gene. The CDR3 DNA reads TGTGCCATCAGACAGGACAGGAGCTCCTACGAGCAGTACTTC. As protein: CAIRQDRSSYEQYF.

A few counts support this clone. The V call is TRBV9, the J call TRBJ1-3; D perhaps matches TRBD1 (6 bases). From germline, CDR1 is SGDLS and CDR2 YYNGEE. The V end lost 0 bases, the J end lost 0 bases, and 10 bases lay between the germline ends. The CDR3 sequence is 16 residues long. CDR3 protein: CASSVGDISSGNTIYF. The CDR3 DNA is TGTGCCAGCAGCGTAGGGGACATCTCCTCTGGAAACACCATATATTTT.

The rearrangement uses TRBV7-9 and TRBJ2-1; possibly TRBD2 for D (5 bases). CDR3 length: 16 residues. Germline-derived CDR1 and CDR2 are SEHNR and FQNEAQ (reference sequence). Trimming pared 1 base from V and 6 bases from J, leaving 16 bases between. The CDR3 DNA is TGTGCCAGCAGCTTAGTAGGGAGAGAATGGGGCAATGAGCAGTTCTTC. Its protein product is CASSLVGREWGNEQFF.

This clone has just one count. The chain employs TRBV30 and TRBJ2-7; 8 bases fit TRBD1. With V trimmed by 1 base and J by 4 bases, 3 bases remained unmatched. The germline V gene encodes CDR1 GTSNPN and CDR2 SVGIG (reference sequence). This CDR3 contains 13 residues. In nucleotides, the CDR3 is TGTGCCTGGAGTGGCCAGGGGGCTTACGAGCAGTACGTC. This codes for CAWSGQGAYEQYV.

The V call is TRBV18, the J call TRBJ2-2; weak D call: TRBD2 (7 bases). V gave up 1 base and J gave up 7 bases, with 16 bases separating them. In germline, CDR1 is KGHSH, CDR2 LQKENI. The length of the CDR3 is 16 residues. The CDR3 reads CASSPQDRGAGGELFF. The CDR3, as DNA: TGTGCCAGCTCACCACAAGATCGGGGGGCTGGCGGGGAGCTGTTTTTT.

V gene TRBV6-5 combines with J gene TRBJ2-5; TRBD2 is a possible D gene (6 bases). Germline V gene data show CDR1 as MNHEY and CDR2 as SVGAGI. Trimming stripped 2 bases from V and 1 base from J, with 14 bases between. CDR3 length equals 16 residues. CDR3 residues: CASSYIAVGGQETQYF. In nucleotides, the CDR3 is TGTGCCAGCAGTTACATCGCGGTGGGGGGCCAAGAGACCCAGTACTTC.

The V call is TRBV7-8, the J call TRBJ2-2, with D uncertain. Germline-derived CDR1 and CDR2 are SGHVS and FQNEAQ. V was cut by 4 bases and J by 3 bases, with 9 bases left in between. This CDR3 is built from 14 residues. The CDR3 loop reads CASSYLSYTGELFF. In nucleotides, the CDR3 is TGTGCCAGCAGCTACTTATCATACACCGGGGAGCTGTTTTTT.

CDR3 sequence reads: CASSDPTGDGQYF. The CDR3 nucleotides are TGTGCCAGCAGTGACCCGACAGGGGACGGGCAGTACTTC. This chain joins TRBV28 and TRBJ2-7; 8 bases are a match to TRBD1. Germline values: CDR1 MDHEN, CDR2 SYDVKM. Losses at the gene ends were 5 bases for V and 9 bases for J; bases not matched to a gene: 9. The CDR3 covers 13 residues.

The gene calls are TRBV9 and TRBJ1-2; D remains unclear. The V and J ends lost 7 bases and 8 bases respectively, with 9 bases between them. The length of the CDR3 is 10 residues. Per germline, CDR1 SGDLS and CDR2 YYNGEE. The CDR3 nucleotides read TGTGCCAGCGAGGAGAGAGGCTACACCTTC. Amino acids: CASEERGYTF. Full variable domain (missing parts from reference TRBV9 and TRBJ1-2): DSGVTQTPKHLITATGQRVTLRCSPRSGDLSVYWYQQSLDQGLQFLIQYYNGEERAKGNILERFSAQQFPDLHSELNLSSLELGDSALYFCASEERGYTFGSGTRLTVV.

This clone was seen a single time. The junction and the germline gene differ at one end; a read error may be behind it. V usage is TRBV24-1 and J usage is TRBJ1-1; no clear D. The CDR3 runs to 13 residues. Germline loops: CDR1 KGHDR, CDR2 SFDVKD. Here the CDR3 reads CATSEDKNTEAFF. The CDR3 coding sequence is TGTGCCACGAGTGAAGACAAGAACACTGAAGCTTTCTTT.

V gene TRBV9 combines with J gene TRBJ2-2; TRBD1 matches at 7 bases. Per germline, CDR1 SGDLS and CDR2 YYNGEE. After removal of 3 bases from V and 3 bases from J, the junction contained 8 bases not matched to a gene. The CDR3 covers 16 residues. The CDR3 coding sequence is TGTGCCAGCAGCGGGGGAACAGGGGCGTACACCGGGGAGCTGTTTTTT. Protein product: CASSGGTGAYTGELFF.

This chain links TRBV20-1 with TRBJ2-7; D is uncertain. V shed 3 bases and J shed 2 bases, with 14 bases lying between them. The CDR3 has 14 residues. Germline V gene lookup returns CDR1 DFQATT and CDR2 SNEGSKA (reference sequence). Here the CDR3 DNA reads TGCAGTGCTAGTAGGCCGTCCGAGGCCTACGAGCAGTACTTC. It specifies CSASRPSEAYEQYF.

The rearrangement joins TRBV7-6 to TRBJ2-3, with a weak D call TRBD1 (5 bases). The CDR3 sequence is 14 residues long. Trimming left V 5 bases short and J 0 bases short, with 9 bases between. Germline lookup yields CDR1 SGHVS and CDR2 FNYEAQ. CDR3 coding DNA: TGTGCCAGCAGCCCGACAGTAAGCACAGATACGCAGTATTTT. This gives the protein CASSPTVSTDTQYF. Full variable domain (rest looked up from reference TRBV7-6 and TRBJ2-3): GAGVSQSPRYKVTKRGQDVALRCDPISGHVSLYWYRQALGQGPEFLTYFNYEAQQDKSGLPNDRFSAERPEGSISTLTIQRTEQRDSAMYRCASSPTVSTDTQYFGPGTRLTVL.

The chain carries TRBV20-1 and TRBJ2-2, with 7 bases aligning to TRBD2. CDR3 size: 15 residues. CDR1 is DFQATT, CDR2 SNEGSKA, per germline (reference sequence). The V segment lost 3 bases and the J segment 1 base; nucleotides outside the gene matches: 5. CDR3 sequence reads: CSASKGRENTGELFF. The CDR3 nucleotides are TGCAGTGCTAGTAAGGGGAGGGAGAACACCGGGGAGCTGTTTTTT.

The J gene is TRBJ2-5, the V gene TRBV19; TRBD1 is a possible D gene (6 bases). The CDR3 extends over 14 amino acids. CDR1 is LNHDA, CDR2 SQIVND, per germline (reference sequence). Trimming removed 0 bases from V and 6 bases from J, with 11 bases in between. The CDR3, as DNA: TGTGCCAGTAGTATAGAGGTGCAGGGGAAGACCCAGTACTTC. Amino acid sequence: CASSIEVQGKTQYF.

This chain connects TRBV7-9 to TRBJ2-3; the match to TRBD2 covers 9 bases. This CDR3 region has 17 residues. The V and J ends lost 1 base and 4 bases, in that order; junction bases with no gene match: 9. The germline gives CDR1 SEHNR, CDR2 FQNEAQ (reference sequence). CDR3 residues: CASSLDLAGVRSDTQYF. CDR3 DNA: TGTGCCAGCAGCTTAGATTTAGCGGGGGTTCGGTCAGATACGCAGTATTTT.

Concerning this clone: The sample carries other DNA sequences with the same CDR3. The genes are TRBV9 and TRBJ2-1, with a tentative D call TRBD2 (5 bases). The germline V gene encodes CDR1 SGDLS and CDR2 YYNGEE. V dropped 0 bases and J dropped 3 bases, with 10 bases sitting between them. The CDR3 contains 15 residues. Written as DNA, the CDR3 is TGTGCCAGCAGCGTAGTAGGTGGGAGCTACAATGAGCAGTTCTTC. This sequence encodes CASSVVGGSYNEQFF. Filled out from reference TRBV9 and TRBJ2-1, the complete variable domain reads DSGVTQTPKHLITATGQRVTLRCSPRSGDLSVYWYQQSLDQGLQFLIQYYNGEERAKGNILERFSAQQFPDLHSELNLSSLELGDSALYFCASSVVGGSYNEQFFGPGTRLTVL.

CDR3 protein: CASSSHGGASYEQYF. The DNA of the CDR3 is TGCGCCAGCAGCTCCCACGGGGGGGCATCCTACGAGCAGTACTTC. The chain has TRBV5-1 and TRBJ2-7, with 8 bases matching TRBD2. V trimming: 3 bases; J trimming: 1 base; junction bases outside the gene matches: 6. The CDR3 totals 15 residues. The germline V gene has CDR1 SGHRS and CDR2 YFSETQ. The variable domain in full, completed from reference TRBV5-1 and TRBJ2-7, reads KAGVTQTPRYLIKTRGQQVTLSCSPISGHRSVSWYQQTPGQGLQFLFEYFSETQRNKGNFPGRFSGRQFSNSRSEMNVSTLELGDSALYLCASSSHGGASYEQYFGPGTRLTVT.

The rearrangement joins TRBV28 to TRBJ1-4; TRBD1 matches at 8 bases. Germline V CDR1 and CDR2: MDHEN, SYDVKM. J was trimmed by 5 bases and V by 5 bases; bases with no gene match: 4. This CDR3 is 14 amino acids long. The CDR3 DNA reads TGTGCCAGCAGTGCCGGGACAGGAAATGAAAAACTGTTTTTT. This gives the protein CASSAGTGNEKLFF.